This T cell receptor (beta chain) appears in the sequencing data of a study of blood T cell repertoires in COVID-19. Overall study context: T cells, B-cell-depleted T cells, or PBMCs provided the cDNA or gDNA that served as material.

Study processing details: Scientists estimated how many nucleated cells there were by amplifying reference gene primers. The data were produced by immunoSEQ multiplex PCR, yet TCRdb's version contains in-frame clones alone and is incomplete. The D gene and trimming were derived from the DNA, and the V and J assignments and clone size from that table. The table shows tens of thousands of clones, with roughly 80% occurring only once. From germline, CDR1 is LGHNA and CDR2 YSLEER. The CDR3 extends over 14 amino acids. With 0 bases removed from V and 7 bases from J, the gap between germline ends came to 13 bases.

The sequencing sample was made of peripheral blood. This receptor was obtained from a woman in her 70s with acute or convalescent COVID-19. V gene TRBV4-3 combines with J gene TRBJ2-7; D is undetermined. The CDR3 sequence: CASSQDLGLREQYF. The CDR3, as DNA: TGCGCCAGCAGCCAAGATCTAGGCCTACGTGAGCAGTACTTC.